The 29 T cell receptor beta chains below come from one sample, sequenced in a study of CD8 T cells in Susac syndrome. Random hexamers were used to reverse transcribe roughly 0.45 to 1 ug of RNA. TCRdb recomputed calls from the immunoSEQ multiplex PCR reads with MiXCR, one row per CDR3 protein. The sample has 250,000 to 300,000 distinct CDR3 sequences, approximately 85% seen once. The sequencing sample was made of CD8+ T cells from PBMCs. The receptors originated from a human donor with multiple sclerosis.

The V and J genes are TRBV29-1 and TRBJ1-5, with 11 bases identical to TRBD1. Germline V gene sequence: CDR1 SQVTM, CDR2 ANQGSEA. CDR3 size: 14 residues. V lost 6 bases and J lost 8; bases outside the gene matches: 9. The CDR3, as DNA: TGCAGCGTGGCGGGACAGGGGGGAAGGGAGCCCCAGCATTTT. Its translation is CSVAGQGGREPQHF.

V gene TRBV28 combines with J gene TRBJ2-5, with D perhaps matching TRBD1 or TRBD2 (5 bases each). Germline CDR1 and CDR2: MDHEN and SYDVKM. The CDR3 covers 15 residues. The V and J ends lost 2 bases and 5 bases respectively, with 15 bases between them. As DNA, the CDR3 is TGTGCCAGCAGTTTAAATAGGGGACCCAGGGAGACCCAGTACTTC. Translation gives CASSLNRGPRETQYF. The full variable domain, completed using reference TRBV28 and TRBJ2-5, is DVKVTQSSRYLVKRTGEKVFLECVQDMDHENMFWYRQDPGLGLRLIYFSYDVKMKEKGDIPEGYSVSREKKERFSLILESASTNQTSMYLCASSLNRGPRETQYFGPGTRLLVL.

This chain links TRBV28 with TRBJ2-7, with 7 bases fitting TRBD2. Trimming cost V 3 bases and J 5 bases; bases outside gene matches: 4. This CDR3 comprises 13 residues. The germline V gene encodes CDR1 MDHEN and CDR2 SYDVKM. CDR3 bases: TGTGCCAGCAGTTTCCCCGGGGGGAACGAGCAGTACTTC. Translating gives CASSFPGGNEQYF.

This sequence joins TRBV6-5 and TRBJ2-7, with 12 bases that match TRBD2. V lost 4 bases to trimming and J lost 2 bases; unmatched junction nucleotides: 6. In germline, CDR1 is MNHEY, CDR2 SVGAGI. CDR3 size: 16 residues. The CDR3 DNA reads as TGTGCCAGCAGTTCGTGGACTAGCGGGAACACCTACGAGCAGTACTTC. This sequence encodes CASSSWTSGNTYEQYF.

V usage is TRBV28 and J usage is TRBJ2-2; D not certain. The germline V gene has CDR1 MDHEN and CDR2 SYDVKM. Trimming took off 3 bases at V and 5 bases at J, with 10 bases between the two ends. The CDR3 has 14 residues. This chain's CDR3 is CASSFSGRTGELFF. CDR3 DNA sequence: TGTGCCAGCAGTTTCTCCGGACGTACCGGGGAGCTGTTTTTT.

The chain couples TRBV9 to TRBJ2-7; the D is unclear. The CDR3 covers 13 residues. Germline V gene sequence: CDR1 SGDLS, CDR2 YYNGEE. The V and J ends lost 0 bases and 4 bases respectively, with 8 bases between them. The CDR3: CASSVAPNYEQYF. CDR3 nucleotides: TGTGCCAGCAGCGTAGCTCCGAATTACGAGCAGTACTTC.

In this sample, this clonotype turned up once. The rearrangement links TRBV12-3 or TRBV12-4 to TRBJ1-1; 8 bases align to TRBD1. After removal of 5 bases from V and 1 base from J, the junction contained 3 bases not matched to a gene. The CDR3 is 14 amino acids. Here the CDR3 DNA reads TGTGCCAGCAGTGCAGGGGGCGCGAACACTGAAGCTTTCTTT. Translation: CASSAGGANTEAFF.

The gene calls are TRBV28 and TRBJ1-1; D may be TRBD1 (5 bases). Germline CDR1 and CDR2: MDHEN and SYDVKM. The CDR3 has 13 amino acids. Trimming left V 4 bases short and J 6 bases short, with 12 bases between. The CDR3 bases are TGTGCCAGCAGTTACATCTGGGGGGCTGAAGCTTTCTTT. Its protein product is CASSYIWGAEAFF.

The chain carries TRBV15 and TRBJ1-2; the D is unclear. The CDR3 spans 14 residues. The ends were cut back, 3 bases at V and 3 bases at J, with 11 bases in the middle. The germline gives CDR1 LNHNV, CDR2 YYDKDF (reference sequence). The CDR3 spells CATSRPPDDYGYTF. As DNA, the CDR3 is TGTGCCACCAGCAGGCCGCCGGACGACTATGGCTACACCTTC.

Here the CDR3 reads CASSLAQTVTYEQYF. The CDR3 nucleotides read TGTGCCAGCAGCTTGGCCCAGACAGTGACCTACGAGCAGTACTTC. The chain links TRBV5-6 to TRBJ2-7, with D perhaps TRBD1 (5 bases). Trimming stripped 0 bases from V and 2 bases from J, with 12 bases between. There are 15 residues in the CDR3. CDR1 SGHDT and CDR2 YYEEEE come from the germline V gene.

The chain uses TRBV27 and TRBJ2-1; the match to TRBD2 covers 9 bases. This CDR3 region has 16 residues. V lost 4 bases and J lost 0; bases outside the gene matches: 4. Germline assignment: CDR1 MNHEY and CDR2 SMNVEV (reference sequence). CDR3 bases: TGTGCCAGCAGTTCCCTAGCGGGGAGCTCCTACAATGAGCAGTTCTTC. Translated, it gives CASSSLAGSSYNEQFF.

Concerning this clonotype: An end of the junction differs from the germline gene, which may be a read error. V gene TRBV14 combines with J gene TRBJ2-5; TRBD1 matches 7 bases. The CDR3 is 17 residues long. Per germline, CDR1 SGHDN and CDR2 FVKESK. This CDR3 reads CASSQDATGNLQEAQYF. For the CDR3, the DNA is TGTGCCAGCAGCCAAGATGCGACAGGGAACCTCCAAGAGGCCCAGTACTTC.

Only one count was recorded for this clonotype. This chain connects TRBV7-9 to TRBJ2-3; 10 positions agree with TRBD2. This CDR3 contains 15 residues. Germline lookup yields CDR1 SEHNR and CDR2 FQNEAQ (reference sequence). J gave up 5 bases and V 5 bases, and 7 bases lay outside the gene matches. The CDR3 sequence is CASSPAGGRGDTQYF. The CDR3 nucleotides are TGTGCCAGCAGCCCAGCGGGAGGGCGGGGAGATACGCAGTATTTT.

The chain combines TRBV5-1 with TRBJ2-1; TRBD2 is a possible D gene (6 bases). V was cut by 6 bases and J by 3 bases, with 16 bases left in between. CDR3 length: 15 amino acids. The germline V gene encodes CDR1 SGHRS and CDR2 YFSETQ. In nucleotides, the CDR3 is TGCGCCAGCACTTTCGGGAGCGGCTACTACAATGAGCAGTTCTTC. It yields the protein CASTFGSGYYNEQFF.

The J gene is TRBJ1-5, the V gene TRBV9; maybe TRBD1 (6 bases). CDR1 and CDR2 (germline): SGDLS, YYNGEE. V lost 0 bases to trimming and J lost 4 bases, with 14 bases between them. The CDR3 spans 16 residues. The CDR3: CASSVEYREINQPQHF. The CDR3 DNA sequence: TGTGCCAGCAGCGTAGAATACAGGGAGATTAATCAGCCCCAGCATTTT.

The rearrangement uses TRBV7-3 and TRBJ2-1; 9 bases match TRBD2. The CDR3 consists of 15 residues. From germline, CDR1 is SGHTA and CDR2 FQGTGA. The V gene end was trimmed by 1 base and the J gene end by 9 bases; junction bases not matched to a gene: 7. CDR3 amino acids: CASSLNAGGPGEQFF. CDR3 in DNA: TGTGCCAGCAGCTTAAATGCGGGAGGGCCGGGTGAGCAGTTCTTC.

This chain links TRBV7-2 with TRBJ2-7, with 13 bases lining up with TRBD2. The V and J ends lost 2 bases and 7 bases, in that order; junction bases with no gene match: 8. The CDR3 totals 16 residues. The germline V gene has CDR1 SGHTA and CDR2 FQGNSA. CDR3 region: CASSLSLAGGSGEQYF. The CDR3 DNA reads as TGTGCCAGCAGCTTATCACTAGCGGGAGGGTCTGGGGAGCAGTACTTC. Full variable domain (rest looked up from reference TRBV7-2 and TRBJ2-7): GAGVSQSPSNKVTEKGKDVELRCDPISGHTALYWYRQSLGQGLEFLIYFQGNSAPDKSGLPSDRFSAERTGGSVSTLTIQRTQQEDSAVYLCASSLSLAGGSGEQYFGPGTRLTVT.

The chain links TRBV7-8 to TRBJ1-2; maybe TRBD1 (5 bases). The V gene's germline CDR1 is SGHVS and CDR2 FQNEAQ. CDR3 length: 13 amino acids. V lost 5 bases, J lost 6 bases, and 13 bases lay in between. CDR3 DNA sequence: TGTGCCAGCAGCCCTCTTAAGGGGAATGGCTACACCTTC. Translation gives CASSPLKGNGYTF.

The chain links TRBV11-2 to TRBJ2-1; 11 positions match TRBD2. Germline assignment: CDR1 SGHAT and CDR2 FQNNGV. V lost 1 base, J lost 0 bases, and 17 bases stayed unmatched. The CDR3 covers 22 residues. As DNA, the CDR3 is TGTGCCAGCAGCTTAGGAGGCAGGGGGATGACTAGCGGGATTAGCTCCTACAATGAGCAGTTCTTC. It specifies CASSLGGRGMTSGISSYNEQFF.

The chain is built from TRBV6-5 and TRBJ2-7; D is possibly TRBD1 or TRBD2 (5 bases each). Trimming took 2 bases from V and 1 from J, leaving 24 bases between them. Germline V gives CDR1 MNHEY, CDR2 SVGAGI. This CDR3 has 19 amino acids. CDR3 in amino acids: CASSYGLYRDGSASYEQYF. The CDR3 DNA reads TGTGCCAGCAGTTACGGCCTTTACCGGGACGGCAGTGCGTCCTACGAGCAGTACTTC.

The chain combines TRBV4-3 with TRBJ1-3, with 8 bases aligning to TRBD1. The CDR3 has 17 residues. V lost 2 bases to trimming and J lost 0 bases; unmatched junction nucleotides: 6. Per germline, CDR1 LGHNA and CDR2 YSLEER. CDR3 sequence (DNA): TGCGCCAGCAGCCAATCTCGGACAGGGAACTCTGGAAACACCATATATTTT. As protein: CASSQSRTGNSGNTIYF.

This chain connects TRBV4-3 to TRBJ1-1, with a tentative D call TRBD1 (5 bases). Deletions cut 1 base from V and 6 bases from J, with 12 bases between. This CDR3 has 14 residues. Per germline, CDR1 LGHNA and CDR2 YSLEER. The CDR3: CASSQGRGSAEAFF. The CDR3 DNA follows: TGCGCCAGCAGCCAAGGACGGGGGTCTGCTGAAGCTTTCTTT.

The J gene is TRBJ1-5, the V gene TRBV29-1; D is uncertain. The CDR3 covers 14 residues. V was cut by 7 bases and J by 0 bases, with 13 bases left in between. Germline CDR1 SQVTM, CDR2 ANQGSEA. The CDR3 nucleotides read TGCAGCGAAAAAGGACGGCATAGCAATCAGCCCCAGCATTTT. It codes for CSEKGRHSNQPQHF. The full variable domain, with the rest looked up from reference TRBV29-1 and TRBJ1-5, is SAVISQKPSRDICQRGTSLTIQCQVDSQVTMMFWYRQQPGQSLTLIATANQGSEATYESGFVIDKFPISRPNLTFSTLTVSNMSPEDSSIYLCSEKGRHSNQPQHFGDGTRLSIL.

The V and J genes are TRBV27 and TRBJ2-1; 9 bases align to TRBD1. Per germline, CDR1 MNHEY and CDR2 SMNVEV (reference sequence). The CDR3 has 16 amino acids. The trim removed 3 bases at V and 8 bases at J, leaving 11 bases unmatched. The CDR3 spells CASSLLIGTGIYEQFF. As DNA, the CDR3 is TGTGCCAGCAGTTTGTTAATCGGGACAGGGATCTATGAGCAGTTCTTC.

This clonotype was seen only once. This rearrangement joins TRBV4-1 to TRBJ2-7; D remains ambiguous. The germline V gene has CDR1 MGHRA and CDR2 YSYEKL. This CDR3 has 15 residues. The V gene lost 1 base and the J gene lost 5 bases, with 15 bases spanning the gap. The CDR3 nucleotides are TGCGCCAGCAGCCAAGGGCCCAGCCCGTCTAACGAGCAGTACTTC. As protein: CASSQGPSPSNEQYF.

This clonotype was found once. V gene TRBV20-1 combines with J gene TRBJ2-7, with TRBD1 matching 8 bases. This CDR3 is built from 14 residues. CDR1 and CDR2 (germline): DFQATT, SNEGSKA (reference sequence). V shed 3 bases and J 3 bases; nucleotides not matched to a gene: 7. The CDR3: CSASIYGQGYEQYF. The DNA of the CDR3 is TGCAGTGCTAGTATTTACGGACAGGGCTACGAGCAGTACTTC.

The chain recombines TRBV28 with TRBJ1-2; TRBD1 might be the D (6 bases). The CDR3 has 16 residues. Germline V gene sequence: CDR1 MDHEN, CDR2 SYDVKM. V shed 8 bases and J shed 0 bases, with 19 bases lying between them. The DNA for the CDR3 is TGTGCCAGCTCATGGGATTACAGGGCGTCTAACTATGGCTACACCTTC. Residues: CASSWDYRASNYGYTF.

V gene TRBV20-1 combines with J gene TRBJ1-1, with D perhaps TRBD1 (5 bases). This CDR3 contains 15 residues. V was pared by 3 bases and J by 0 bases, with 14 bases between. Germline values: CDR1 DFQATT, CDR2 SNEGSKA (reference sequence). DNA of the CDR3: TGCAGTGCTAGTTTTGGACACTCACTGAACACTGAAGCTTTCTTT. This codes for CSASFGHSLNTEAFF.

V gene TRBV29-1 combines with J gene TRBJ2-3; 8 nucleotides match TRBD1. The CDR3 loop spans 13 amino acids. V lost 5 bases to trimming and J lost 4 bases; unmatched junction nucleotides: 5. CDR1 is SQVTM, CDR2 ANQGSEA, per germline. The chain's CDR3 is CSVPGGAADTQYF. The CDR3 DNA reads TGCAGCGTTCCAGGGGGCGCAGCAGATACGCAGTATTTT.